The present T cell receptor beta chain was sequenced within a study of shared clonotypes between healthy human individuals. As for this clone: Its matching antigen is unknown. The same CDR3 also results from other DNA sequences found in this sample.

The CDR3 contains 14 residues. Germline V gene data show CDR1 as MNHEY and CDR2 as SMNVEV (reference sequence). The V and J ends lost 5 bases and 2 bases respectively, with 10 bases between them. Produced via immunoSEQ multiplex PCR; TCRdb's table is partial and in-frame only. The data contain around 610,000 clones, 95% to 97% of them singletons. Whole-study findings and limits: Limitation of the genetic and exposure-history diversity represented came from the few donors. The study found roughly 5% of naive CD4 clonotypes shared across four donors. Blood was the only sampled material, and tissue repertoires likely differ.

Terminally differentiated effector memory CD45RA+ cells were excluded by CCR7 positive selection of CD45RO-negative cells. Sequencing was carried out using naive CD8+ T cells sorted from blood. The TCR was taken from a woman aged 25 to 45 in good health. V and J are TRBV27 and TRBJ1-5, with D possibly matching TRBD1 (5 bases). The CDR3 DNA reads as TGTGCCAGCAGTCCCACAGGAGGCAATCAGCCCCAGCATTTT. This codes for CASSPTGGNQPQHF.